This passage covers 12 T cell receptor beta chains from one sample sequenced in a study of blood T cell repertoires in COVID-19. Measured with immunoSEQ multiplex PCR; TCRdb has only the in-frame clones, and not every one. In the table there are about 480,000 clones, roughly 90% of which are singletons. Material for sequencing was PBMCs or T cells enriched from blood (not recorded which). Source of these receptors: a woman aged 40 to 50 who had recovered from COVID-19.

The gene calls are TRBV10-3 and TRBJ2-5; D gene ambiguous. The V end lost 4 bases, the J end lost 2 bases, and 5 bases lay between the germline ends. CDR3 size: 12 residues. From germline, CDR1 is ENHRY and CDR2 SYGVKD. The DNA of the CDR3 is TGTGCCATCAGTGGACAACAAGAGACCCAGTACTTC. Amino acid sequence: CAISGQQETQYF.

The gene calls are TRBV11-3 and TRBJ2-6; the match to TRBD1 covers 7 bases. Germline CDR1 and CDR2: SGHNT and YENEEA. V trimming: 5 bases; J trimming: 1 base; junction bases outside the gene matches: 11. CDR3 size: 18 residues. The CDR3, as DNA: TGTGCCAGCAGCCTATCGACAGGGCTTGGGTCTGGGGCCAACGTCCTGACTTTC. Translated, it gives CASSLSTGLGSGANVLTF.

The V and J genes are TRBV7-8 and TRBJ1-2; D is uncertain. This CDR3 is 13 amino acids long. The ends were cut back, 3 bases at V and 2 bases at J, with 7 bases in the middle. Per the germline V gene, CDR1 is SGHVS and CDR2 is FQNEAQ. The CDR3 region has the DNA TGTGCCAGCAGCTTGAGGCAGAACTATGGCTACACCTTC. Amino acid sequence: CASSLRQNYGYTF.

This clone was detected a few times. The rearrangement links TRBV4-1 to TRBJ2-7, with TRBD2 identical over 12 bases. The CDR3 is made up of 19 amino acids. V dropped 0 bases and J dropped 5; count of bases not matched to a gene: 14. Germline V CDR1 and CDR2: MGHRA, YSYEKL. CDR3 nucleotides: TGCGCCAGCAGCCAAGATCGGAGCTCGACTAGCGGGAGTAACCACGAGCAGTACTTC. Its protein is CASSQDRSSTSGSNHEQYF.

V and J are TRBV7-7 and TRBJ2-5; TRBD1 is a possible D gene (7 bases). V lost 5 bases, J lost 3 bases, and 16 bases lay in between. In germline, CDR1 is SSHAT, CDR2 FNYEAQ (reference sequence). The CDR3 is made up of 15 amino acids. DNA of the CDR3: TGTGCCAGCAGCCCCTATGGAGGGGGCGAAGAGACCCAGTACTTC. As protein: CASSPYGGGEETQYF.

The chain is built from TRBV28 and TRBJ1-4; 9 bases align to TRBD1. The CDR3 has 14 residues. In germline, CDR1 is MDHEN, CDR2 SYDVKM. The V gene end was trimmed by 5 bases and the J gene end by 8 bases; junction bases not matched to a gene: 6. Here the CDR3 DNA reads TGTGCCAGCAGTCAAGACAGGGGGGGGGAAAAACTGTTTTTT. Amino acid sequence: CASSQDRGGEKLFF.

The genes are TRBV6-5 and TRBJ2-6; D call uncertain. The CDR3 totals 14 residues. V gave up 7 bases and J gave up 0 bases, with 7 bases separating them. Germline CDR1 is MNHEY and CDR2 is SVGAGI. The DNA for the CDR3 is TGTGCCAGCACCCTCGTCTCTGGGGCCAACGTCCTGACTTTC. Translating gives CASTLVSGANVLTF.

The rearrangement uses TRBV6-2 or TRBV6-3 and TRBJ1-5; the D gene is possibly TRBD1 (5 bases). Trimming pared 6 bases from V and 3 bases from J, leaving 12 bases between. The CDR3 length is 14 residues. Germline CDR1 reads MNHEY; CDR2 reads SVGEGT. CDR3 amino acids: CASSPDSNNQPQHF. CDR3 nucleotides: TGTGCCAGCAGCCCAGACAGTAACAATCAGCCCCAGCATTTT.

The rearrangement uses TRBV2 and TRBJ1-2, with TRBD1 identical over 7 bases. The CDR3 has 14 amino acids. J lost 3 bases, V lost 4 bases, and 5 bases had no gene match. Germline V lookup: CDR1 SNHLY, CDR2 FYNNEI. This CDR3 reads CASSVDREDYGYTF. The CDR3, as DNA: TGTGCCAGCAGTGTTGACAGGGAGGACTATGGCTACACCTTC.

The V call is TRBV6-5, the J call TRBJ2-1; a weak D match, TRBD1 (5 bases). V lost 0 bases and J lost 7, with 13 bases in between. CDR1 is MNHEY, CDR2 SVGAGI, per germline. The CDR3 is made up of 15 amino acids. The CDR3 sequence is CASSYSSRADNEQFF. CDR3 sequence (DNA): TGTGCCAGCAGTTACTCGAGCAGGGCGGATAATGAGCAGTTCTTC.

Only one count was recorded for this clone. This chain joins TRBV11-3 and TRBJ2-5; 11 bases are a match to TRBD1. V lost 1 base, J lost 5 bases, and 3 bases stayed unmatched. Germline lookup yields CDR1 SGHNT and CDR2 YENEEA. The CDR3 sequence is 15 residues long. CDR3 amino acids: CASSLGTGGRETQYF. For the CDR3, the DNA is TGTGCCAGCAGCTTAGGGACAGGGGGCCGGGAGACCCAGTACTTC.

The chain joins TRBV7-7 to TRBJ2-5; TRBD2 matches at 9 bases. Germline trimming cut 1 base from V and 5 bases from J; bases unmatched to any gene: 5. The CDR3 is 15 residues long. The germline CDR1 and CDR2 sequences are SSHAT and FNYEAQ (reference sequence). The CDR3 nucleotides read TGTGCCAGCAGCTTAGTTTTAGCGGGAGCTGAGACCCAGTACTTC. Protein: CASSLVLAGAETQYF.